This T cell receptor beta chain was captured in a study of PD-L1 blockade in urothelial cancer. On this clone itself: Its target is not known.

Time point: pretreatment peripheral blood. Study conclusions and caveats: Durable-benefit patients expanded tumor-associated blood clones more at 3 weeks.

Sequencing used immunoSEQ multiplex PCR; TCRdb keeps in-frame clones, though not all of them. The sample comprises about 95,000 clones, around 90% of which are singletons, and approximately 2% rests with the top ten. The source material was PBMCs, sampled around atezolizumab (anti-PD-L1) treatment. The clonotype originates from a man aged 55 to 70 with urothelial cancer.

The CDR3 loop reads CASSVDSLLTDTQYF. The CDR3 DNA is TGTGCCAGTAGTGTGGACAGTTTGCTTACAGATACGCAGTATTTT. The chain links TRBV19 to TRBJ2-3, with D perhaps matching TRBD1 (6 bases). Per the germline V gene, CDR1 is LNHDA and CDR2 is SQIVND (reference sequence). The CDR3 runs to 15 residues. The ends were cut back, 5 bases at V and 3 bases at J, with 15 bases in the middle.